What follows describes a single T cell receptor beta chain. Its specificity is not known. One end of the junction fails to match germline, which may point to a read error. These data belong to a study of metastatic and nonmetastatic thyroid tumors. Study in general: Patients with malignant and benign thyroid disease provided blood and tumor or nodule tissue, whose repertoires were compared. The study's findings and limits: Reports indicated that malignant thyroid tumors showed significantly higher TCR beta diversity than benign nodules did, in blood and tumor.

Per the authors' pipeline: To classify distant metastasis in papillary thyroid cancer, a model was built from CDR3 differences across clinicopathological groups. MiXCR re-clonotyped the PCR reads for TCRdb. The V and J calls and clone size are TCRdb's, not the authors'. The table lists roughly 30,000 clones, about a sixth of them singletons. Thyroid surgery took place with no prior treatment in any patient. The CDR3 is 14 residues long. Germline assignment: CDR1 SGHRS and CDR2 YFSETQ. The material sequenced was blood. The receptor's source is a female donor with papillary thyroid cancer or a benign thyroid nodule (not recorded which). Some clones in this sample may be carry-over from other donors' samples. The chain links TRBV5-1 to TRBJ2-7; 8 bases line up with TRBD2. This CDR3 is CASSLVAGGCEQHF. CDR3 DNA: TGCGCCAGCAGCTTGGTGGCGGGAGGATGTGAGCAGCACTTC.